This T cell receptor beta chain was observed in a study of OX40 agonist ivuxolimab in advanced cancers. The V and J ends lost 7 bases and 0 bases respectively, with 13 bases between them. This CDR3 region has 15 residues. CDR1 LNHDA and CDR2 SQIVND come from the germline V gene (reference sequence). Study-level findings and limits: Fewer expanded clones were found on average in CD4+ than in CD8+ T cells.

About this clone itself: Its antigen is currently unknown.

Sequencing was performed with immunoSEQ multiplex PCR; in TCRdb, only in-frame clones are kept and a portion is missing. The table records about 74,000 clones, approximately 84% of them present only once. Blood specimens came from baseline, cycle 4 day 1, and cycle 7 day 1. Sequencing used CD4+ or CD8+ T cells sorted from blood, obtained in a trial of the OX40 agonist ivuxolimab. The origin of this receptor is an adult with an advanced solid tumor such as melanoma, head and neck, liver or kidney cancer. This rearrangement joins TRBV19 to TRBJ1-5, with D tentatively TRBD1 (6 bases). CDR3 residues: CASTMRTASNQPQHF. Here the CDR3 DNA reads TGTGCCAGTACCATGAGGACAGCTAGCAATCAGCCCCAGCATTTT.